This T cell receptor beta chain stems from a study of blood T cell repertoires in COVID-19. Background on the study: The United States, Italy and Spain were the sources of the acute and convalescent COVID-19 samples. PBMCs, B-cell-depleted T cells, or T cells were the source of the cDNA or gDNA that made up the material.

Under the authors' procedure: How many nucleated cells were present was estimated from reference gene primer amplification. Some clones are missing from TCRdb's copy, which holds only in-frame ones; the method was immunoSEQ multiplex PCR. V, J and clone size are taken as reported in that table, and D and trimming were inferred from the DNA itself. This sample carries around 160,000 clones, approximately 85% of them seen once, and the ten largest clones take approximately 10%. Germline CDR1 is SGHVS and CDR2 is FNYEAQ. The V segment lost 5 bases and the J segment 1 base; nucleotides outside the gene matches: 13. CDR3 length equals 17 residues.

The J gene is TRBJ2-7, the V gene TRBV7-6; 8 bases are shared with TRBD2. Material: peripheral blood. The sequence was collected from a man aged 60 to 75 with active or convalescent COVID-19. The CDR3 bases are TGTGCCAGCAGCCCCCGAACCGGGGGGACTAGGTCCTACGAGCAGTACTTC. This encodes CASSPRTGGTRSYEQYF.